One and the same sample provided the 20 T cell receptor beta chains below, sequenced in a study of cytomegalovirus exposure and HLA in healthy donors (TCRdb year 2017). The library was produced with the immunoSEQ multiplex PCR assay. For the multiplex PCR, a mixture combining 60 forward primers for TCR Vbeta segments and 13 reverse primers for TCR Jbeta segments was used. TCRdb took over this immuneACCESS table, retaining in-frame rearrangements with V and J assigned. Such tables are incomplete; in checked studies, under half of the missing clones stem from an unresolved V gene, and the remainder is unexplained. This sample comprises under 70,000 clones, under 85% of them detected only once. Approximately 4.7% of the sample is held by the ten biggest clonotypes. The sequenced sample was PBMCs. These receptor sequences come from a male donor in good health and CMV-seropositive.

This chain joins TRBV7-3 and TRBJ2-5; 10 positions agree with TRBD2. The V gene end was trimmed by 5 bases and the J gene end by 2 bases; junction bases not matched to a gene: 14. Germline V gene sequence: CDR1 SGHTA, CDR2 FQGTGA. The CDR3 spans 18 residues. The CDR3 DNA sequence: TGTGCCAGCAGCCTACACGGGAGGCTAGCGGGGGAACAAGAGACCCAGTACTTC. It specifies CASSLHGRLAGEQETQYF.

In nucleotides, the CDR3 is TGTGCCAGCAGCCAGAGGGGGAACAATCAGCCCCAGCATTTT. Its protein product is CASSQRGNNQPQHF. This sequence joins TRBV14 and TRBJ1-5, with a possible D match to TRBD1 (6 bases). Per germline, CDR1 SGHDN and CDR2 FVKESK. The CDR3 sequence is 14 residues long. Trimming pared 3 bases from V and 3 bases from J, leaving 9 bases between.

The chain couples TRBV7-9 to TRBJ2-7, with 10 bases matching TRBD1. The CDR3 has 16 amino acids. The ends lost 5 bases at V and 3 bases at J; junction bases unmatched: 10. The germline V gene has CDR1 SEHNR and CDR2 FQNEAQ (reference sequence). CDR3 coding DNA: TGTGCCAGCAGCCGCGGACAGGGGGAGGTGTACTACGAGCAGTACTTC. It codes for CASSRGQGEVYYEQYF. Together with reference TRBV7-9 and TRBJ2-7, the CDR3 gives the full variable domain: DTGVSQNPRHKITKRGQNVTFRCDPISEHNRLYWYRQTLGQGPEFLTYFQNEAQLEKSRLLSDRFSAERPKGSFSTLEIQRTEQGDSAMYLCASSRGQGEVYYEQYFGPGTRLTVT.

There are a few counts of this clone. This sequence joins TRBV27 and TRBJ1-6; maybe TRBD1 (5 bases). From germline, CDR1 is MNHEY and CDR2 SMNVEV (reference sequence). Deletions cut 6 bases from V and 3 bases from J, with 6 bases between. The CDR3 consists of 13 residues. CDR3 nucleotides: TGTGCCAGCAGAGGGGACTATAATTCACCCCTCCACTTT. It specifies CASRGDYNSPLHF.

The chain uses TRBV7-6 and TRBJ2-7; 10 bases line up with TRBD1. Per germline, CDR1 SGHVS and CDR2 FNYEAQ. The CDR3 has 15 amino acids. V gave up 5 bases and J gave up 3 bases; unmatched junction bases: 7. CDR3: CASSPPGQGNYEQYF. For the CDR3, the DNA is TGTGCCAGCAGCCCACCGGGACAGGGGAACTACGAGCAGTACTTC.

The V gene is TRBV4-3, the J gene TRBJ2-6, with 7 nucleotides matching TRBD1. V lost 3 bases to trimming and J lost 0 bases; unmatched junction nucleotides: 2. The CDR3 totals 16 residues. Germline-derived CDR1 and CDR2 are LGHNA and YSLEER. CDR3 region: CASSQDRPSGANVLTF. CDR3 DNA: TGCGCCAGCAGCCAGGACAGGCCCTCTGGGGCCAACGTCCTGACTTTC.

The CDR3 DNA is TGTGCCAGCAGTTACTCGACTGCGGCTGGAAACACCATATATTTT. This sequence encodes CASSYSTAAGNTIYF. V gene TRBV6-5 combines with J gene TRBJ1-3, with unresolved D. CDR1 and CDR2 from the germline V gene are MNHEY and SVGAGI. The V gene lost 0 bases and the J gene lost 2 bases, with 8 bases spanning the gap. CDR3 length: 15 amino acids.

The V gene is TRBV27, the J gene TRBJ1-2, with 8 bases that match TRBD1. Germline CDR1 MNHEY, CDR2 SMNVEV (reference sequence). After removal of 5 bases from V and 4 bases from J, the junction contained 3 bases not matched to a gene. The CDR3 runs to 13 residues. CDR3 coding DNA: TGTGCCAGCAGTCCAGGACAGGGCTATGGCTACACCTTC. Its protein is CASSPGQGYGYTF.

The chain recombines TRBV5-1 with TRBJ2-7, with no clear D. The germline V gene encodes CDR1 SGHRS and CDR2 YFSETQ. Trimming took 0 bases from V and 1 from J, leaving 8 bases between them. The CDR3 runs to 14 residues. The CDR3 protein is CASSLGSESYEQYF. The CDR3 DNA is TGCGCCAGCAGCTTGGGGTCTGAGTCCTACGAGCAGTACTTC.

Here the CDR3 reads CAISDGSGGKETQYF. The CDR3 region has the DNA TGTGCCATCAGTGATGGTAGCGGGGGGAAAGAGACCCAGTACTTC. The rearrangement joins TRBV10-3 to TRBJ2-5, with 10 bases matching TRBD2. This CDR3 region has 15 residues. Losses at the gene ends were 3 bases for V and 3 bases for J; bases not matched to a gene: 4. Germline CDR1 reads ENHRY; CDR2 reads SYGVKD.

This chain connects TRBV5-1 to TRBJ1-1; D gene uncertain. Trimming pared 0 bases from V and 4 bases from J, leaving 13 bases between. CDR1 is SGHRS and CDR2 is YFSETQ in the germline V gene. This CDR3 has 15 amino acids. CDR3 loop: CASSLASTRRTEAFF. The DNA for the CDR3 is TGCGCCAGCAGCTTGGCGAGCACCCGTCGCACTGAAGCTTTCTTT.

V is TRBV5-4 and J is TRBJ2-7; D not certain. Germline CDR1 is SGHNT and CDR2 is YYREEE (reference sequence). Trimming took 4 bases from V and 5 from J, leaving 13 bases between them. The CDR3 runs 13 residues. In DNA form, the CDR3 reads TGTGCCAGCAGCCTTACTGCGGCCAACGAGCAGTACTTC. Its translation is CASSLTAANEQYF.

The genes are TRBV30 and TRBJ1-3; TRBD1 might be the D (6 bases). V lost 1 base, J lost 0 bases, and 16 bases lay in between. The CDR3 totals 17 residues. Germline CDR1 GTSNPN, CDR2 SVGIG (reference sequence). This chain's CDR3 is CAWSAYRDYYSGNTIYF. The CDR3 DNA follows: TGTGCCTGGAGTGCGTACAGGGATTATTACTCTGGAAACACCATATATTTT.

The chain has TRBV2 and TRBJ2-7; D is undetermined. In germline, CDR1 is SNHLY, CDR2 FYNNEI. V dropped 2 bases and J dropped 3 bases, with 8 bases sitting between them. The CDR3 extends over 13 amino acids. CDR3 DNA sequence: TGTGCCAGCAGTGAACGGGTAGGCTACGAGCAGTACTTC. It codes for CASSERVGYEQYF.

CDR3: CASSSGTTYEQYF. DNA of the CDR3: TGTGCCAGTAGTAGCGGGACCACCTACGAGCAGTACTTC. The chain recombines TRBV19 with TRBJ2-7, with D tentatively TRBD2 (6 bases). The germline V gene encodes CDR1 LNHDA and CDR2 SQIVND (reference sequence). Trimming left V 4 bases short and J 2 bases short, with 9 bases between. The CDR3 consists of 13 residues. Based on the CDR3 plus reference TRBV19 and TRBJ2-7, the full variable domain is DGGITQSPKYLFRKEGQNVTLSCEQNLNHDAMYWYRQDPGQGLRLIYYSQIVNDFQKGDIAEGYSVSREKKESFPLTVTSAQKNPTAFYLCASSSGTTYEQYFGPGTRLTVT.

This rearrangement joins TRBV12-5 to TRBJ2-7; TRBD1 matches at 11 bases. This CDR3 has 15 amino acids. After removal of 7 bases from V and 3 bases from J, the junction contained 8 bases not matched to a gene. Germline loops: CDR1 LGHNT, CDR2 FRNRAP. In DNA form, the CDR3 reads TGTGCTAGTGCCCTAGGGACAGGGGGTATCTACGAGCAGTACTTC. Amino acids: CASALGTGGIYEQYF.

V usage is TRBV7-8 and J usage is TRBJ2-1, with TRBD1 identical over 7 bases. The length of the CDR3 is 15 residues. Germline V CDR1 and CDR2: SGHVS, FQNEAQ. V was pared by 6 bases and J by 4 bases, with 9 bases of the junction left unmatched. CDR3 DNA: TGTGCCAGCAGACTCCGGGACAGATCTTACAATGAGCAGTTCTTC. Translating it yields CASRLRDRSYNEQFF.

The rearrangement joins TRBV5-4 to TRBJ1-2; D possibly corresponds to TRBD1 (6 bases). With 0 bases removed from V and 4 bases from J, the gap between germline ends came to 7 bases. Looked up from germline, CDR1 is SGHNT and CDR2 is YYREEE (reference sequence). This CDR3 is 13 amino acids long. As DNA, the CDR3 is TGTGCCAGCAGCTTGGACAGGGTCTATGGCTACACCTTC. It encodes CASSLDRVYGYTF. Full variable domain (remainder filled in from reference TRBV5-4 and TRBJ1-2): ETGVTQSPTHLIKTRGQQVTLRCSSQSGHNTVSWYQQALGQGPQFIFQYYREEENGRGNFPPRFSGLQFPNYSSELNVNALELDDSALYLCASSLDRVYGYTFGSGTRLTVV.

This chain connects TRBV27 to TRBJ1-5; a weak D match, TRBD1 (5 bases). Per germline, CDR1 MNHEY and CDR2 SMNVEV (reference sequence). This CDR3 is built from 14 residues. V shed 2 bases and J shed 6 bases, with 11 bases lying between them. The CDR3 sequence: CASSLQGRGQPQHF. As DNA, the CDR3 is TGTGCCAGCAGTTTACAGGGAAGGGGTCAGCCCCAGCATTTT.

V gene TRBV28 combines with J gene TRBJ1-2, with 7 positions matching TRBD1. CDR3 size: 14 residues. Trimming took 5 bases from V and 3 from J; bases not matched to a gene: 6. CDR1 and CDR2 from the germline V gene are MDHEN and SYDVKM. The CDR3 sequence is CASSLTGDHYGYTF. Here the CDR3 DNA reads TGTGCCAGCAGTCTCACAGGGGACCACTATGGCTACACCTTC.